The rows below give T cell receptor beta chains drawn from one sample of a study of blood T cells in healthy people across ages. Each CDR3 protein is one row after TCRdb ran MiXCR on the 5' RACE reads. The top ten hold approximately 3.6% of the sample, which has about 620,000 distinct CDR3 sequences, roughly 21% seen once. The source material was blood. Receptors were obtained from an older man in good health. Each CDR3 is given with its conserved first and last residue. Fields, in order: J gene, clone size, V gene, D gene, CDR3 protein, CDR3 DNA. The D gene is left open where the match is weak. Expanded clones are given a class, and other clones once, few, many or no size at all.

TRBJ2-5	.	TRBV7-2	.	CASSFSQTQYF	TGTGCCAGCAGCTTTAGCCAGACCCAGTACTTC
TRBJ2-3	.	TRBV14	.	CASGQGTDTQYF	TGTGCCAGCGGTCAAGGGACAGATACGCAGTATTTT
TRBJ2-5	.	TRBV7-9	.	CASSFTGGPQETQYF	TGTGCCAGCAGCTTCACCGGAGGGCCCCAAGAGACCCAGTACTTC
TRBJ2-3	.	TRBV7-6	TRBD2	CASRPSGSSTDTQYF	TGTGCCAGCAGACCTAGCGGGTCTAGCACAGATACGCAGTATTTT
TRBJ2-3	.	TRBV7-6	TRBD2	CASSKGSGTTTDTQYF	TGTGCCAGCAGCAAGGGGAGCGGGACTACCACAGATACGCAGTATTTT
TRBJ2-7	.	TRBV3-1	.	CASSQAGVGNPYEQYF	TGTGCCAGCAGCCAAGCCGGGGTCGGAAATCCCTACGAGCAGTACTTC
TRBJ1-1	.	TRBV6-2/TRBV6-3	.	CASSTVRMNTEAFF	TGTGCCAGCAGTACCGTGAGGATGAACACTGAAGCTTTCTTT
TRBJ2-3	few	TRBV29-1	.	CSLRGSGDTDMQYF	TGCAGCTTGAGGGGTAGCGGAGACACAGATATGCAGTATTTT
TRBJ2-1	few	TRBV3-1	TRBD2	CASSQGFRAGGGNEQFF	TGTGCCAGCAGCCAAGGGTTTAGGGCGGGAGGGGGCAATGAGCAGTTCTTC
TRBJ2-7	many	TRBV28	.	CATERSGMYEQYF	TGTGCCACCGAAAGGTCAGGGATGTACGAGCAGTACTTC
TRBJ2-7	many	TRBV5-1	.	CASSLIQGSYEQYF	TGCGCCAGCAGCTTGATACAGGGATCGTACGAGCAGTACTTC
TRBJ1-5	.	TRBV20-1	TRBD1	CSAPPTGHSNQPQHF	TGCAGTGCCCCACCGACAGGGCATAGCAATCAGCCCCAGCATTTT
TRBJ2-3	once	TRBV6-1	.	CASSPTYGGGQRDTQYF	TGTGCCAGCAGCCCCACCTATGGCGGCGGTCAAAGAGATACGCAGTATTTT
TRBJ2-3	.	TRBV20-1	.	CSAAARVGSTDTQYF	TGCAGTGCCGCCGCCAGGGTGGGGAGCACAGATACGCAGTATTTT
TRBJ1-1	.	TRBV4-2	.	CASSQRTMNTEAFF	TGTGCCAGCAGCCAACGAACGATGAACACTGAAGCTTTCTTT
TRBJ1-1	.	TRBV29-1	TRBD1	CSGDSLNTEAFF	TGCAGCGGGGACAGTCTGAACACTGAAGCTTTCTTT
TRBJ1-2	.	TRBV14	.	CASSRDEGYGYTF	TGTGCCAGCAGCCGAGATGAGGGCTACGGCTACACCTTC
TRBJ2-1	.	TRBV19	.	CASSGARDRNNEQFF	TGTGCCAGTAGTGGAGCCCGGGACCGCAACAATGAGCAGTTCTTC
TRBJ2-1	few	TRBV12-3/TRBV12-4	.	CASTLGGEQFF	TGTGCCAGCACCCTAGGGGGAGAGCAGTTCTTC
TRBJ2-3	.	TRBV4-1	.	CASSSVGGLTDTQYF	TGCGCCAGCAGCTCCGTGGGGGGACTTACAGATACGCAGTATTTT
TRBJ2-7	few	TRBV6-6	.	CASSYSQGTSYEQYF	TGTGCCAGCAGTTACAGCCAGGGGACCTCCTACGAGCAGTACTTC
TRBJ2-3	.	TRBV27	TRBD1	CASSLETGTGAGTQYF	TGTGCCAGCAGTCTGGAGACCGGGACAGGGGCAGGTACGCAGTATTTT
TRBJ2-1	many	TRBV7-2	.	CASSPRVTYNEQFF	TGTGCCAGCAGCCCCAGGGTCACCTACAATGAGCAGTTCTTC
TRBJ2-1	.	TRBV10-3	TRBD2	CAISERTGLAGNNEQFF	TGTGCCATCAGTGAACGAACGGGACTAGCGGGTAACAATGAGCAGTTCTTC
TRBJ2-7	few	TRBV18	.	CASSPVSYEQYF	TGTGCCAGCTCACCAGTCTCCTACGAGCAGTACTTC
TRBJ1-4	.	TRBV4-3	.	CASSQVLSTTNEKLFF	TGCGCCAGCAGCCAAGTCCTCAGTACAACTAATGAAAAACTGTTTTTT
TRBJ2-5	few	TRBV7-9	TRBD2	CASSLATGLAGDPQETQYF	TGTGCCAGCAGCTTAGCGACGGGACTAGCGGGAGACCCTCAAGAGACCCAGTACTTC
TRBJ2-4	.	TRBV6-2/TRBV6-3	.	CASSNLQGRTHKNIQYF	TGTGCCAGCAGTAACCTACAGGGGAGGACACACAAAAACATTCAGTACTTC
TRBJ2-1	.	TRBV3-1	.	CASSQANFYNEQFF	TGTGCCAGCAGCCAAGCAAACTTCTACAATGAGCAGTTCTTC
TRBJ1-2	.	TRBV7-2	.	CASSLDRTYYGYTF	TGTGCCAGCAGCTTAGACCGGACGTACTATGGCTACACCTTC
TRBJ2-7	.	TRBV12-3/TRBV12-4	.	CASSLPLTATTEQYF	TGTGCCAGCAGTTTACCCCTCACTGCTACTACGGAGCAGTACTTC
TRBJ2-5	few	TRBV29-1	TRBD1	CSVVLLQGAGGETQYF	TGCAGCGTTGTCCTCCTACAGGGGGCAGGGGGGGAGACCCAGTACTTC
TRBJ2-5	.	TRBV20-1	TRBD2	CSTSKAGIWGETQYF	TGCAGTACTTCAAAAGCGGGGATCTGGGGGGAGACCCAGTACTTC
TRBJ1-2	few	TRBV29-1	TRBD1	CSVPGQHFFGYTF	TGCAGCGTTCCGGGACAGCACTTCTTTGGCTACACCTTC
TRBJ2-7	.	TRBV28	TRBD2	CASSLLAALEQYF	TGTGCCAGCAGTTTGCTAGCGGCCCTCGAGCAGTACTTC
TRBJ2-1	.	TRBV20-1	TRBD2	CSARDSTSDYNEQFF	TGCAGTGCTAGAGATTCGACTAGCGACTACAATGAGCAGTTCTTC
TRBJ2-5	.	TRBV7-2	TRBD2	CASSFQRGKETQYF	TGTGCCAGCAGCTTTCAGCGGGGGAAAGAGACCCAGTACTTC
TRBJ1-1	few	TRBV28	.	CASSLPGTWNTEAFF	TGTGCCAGCAGTTTACCTGGGACATGGAACACTGAAGCTTTCTTT
TRBJ2-1	few	TRBV29-1	.	CSVDRVPNNEQFF	TGCAGCGTTGATAGAGTGCCCAACAATGAGCAGTTCTTC
TRBJ1-6	many	TRBV27	TRBD1	CASSSRGDRGNSPLHF	TGTGCCAGCAGTTCCCGCGGGGACAGGGGTAATTCACCCCTCCACTTT
TRBJ2-3	.	TRBV10-3	.	CASSGAADTQYF	TGTGCCAGCAGCGGTGCAGCTGATACGCAGTATTTT
TRBJ1-1	.	TRBV29-1	.	CSVRKGMNTEAFF	TGCAGCGTTAGGAAAGGCATGAACACTGAAGCTTTCTTT
TRBJ1-4	few	TRBV10-3	TRBD1	CAIGGQDNEKLFF	TGTGCCATCGGCGGACAGGATAATGAAAAACTGTTTTTT
TRBJ2-7	.	TRBV9	.	CASSPVGHGSYGQYF	TGTGCCAGCAGCCCCGTGGGACACGGCTCCTACGGGCAGTACTTC
TRBJ2-7	few	TRBV20-1	.	CSASLGPTSLSYEQYF	TGCAGTGCTAGTTTGGGCCCCACGTCCCTCTCCTACGAGCAGTACTTC
TRBJ1-4	few	TRBV29-1	.	CSVEVGSGHNEKLFF	TGCAGCGTTGAAGTGGGTAGTGGGCACAATGAAAAACTGTTTTTT
TRBJ1-1	.	TRBV29-1	TRBD1	CSGHRGQGNTEAFF	TGCAGCGGACACAGGGGGCAGGGTAACACTGAAGCTTTCTTT
TRBJ2-7	.	TRBV4-2	.	CASSQVSDYYEQYF	TGTGCCAGCAGCCAAGTTTCCGACTACTACGAGCAGTACTTC
TRBJ2-5	few	TRBV2	TRBD2	CASSLAGRHQETQYF	TGTGCCAGCAGCTTAGCGGGACGCCACCAAGAGACCCAGTACTTC
TRBJ1-4	few	TRBV2	.	CASNYRREGEKLFF	TGTGCCAGCAATTACAGGAGAGAAGGTGAAAAACTGTTTTTT
TRBJ2-1	few	TRBV10-2	TRBD1	CASSEGDRQGARQFF	TGCGCCAGCAGTGAAGGTGATCGACAGGGGGCTAGGCAGTTCTTC
TRBJ1-1	.	TRBV6-5	.	CASRITQGMNTEAFF	TGTGCCAGCAGGATAACGCAGGGAATGAACACTGAAGCTTTCTTT
TRBJ2-2	few	TRBV7-6	.	CASSLALVGTNTGELFF	TGTGCCAGCAGCTTAGCATTGGTAGGGACCAACACCGGGGAGCTGTTTTTT
TRBJ2-5	.	TRBV28	.	CASSLRWPPGKETQYF	TGTGCCAGCAGTTTACGTTGGCCACCGGGAAAAGAGACCCAGTACTTC
TRBJ2-7	.	TRBV9	.	CASSVDTLPYEQYF	TGTGCCAGCAGCGTGGATACTTTGCCCTACGAGCAGTACTTC
TRBJ2-5	.	TRBV12-3/TRBV12-4	TRBD1	CASRLQGARETQYF	TGTGCCAGCAGACTACAGGGGGCGCGGGAGACCCAGTACTTC
TRBJ1-2	.	TRBV12-3/TRBV12-4	.	CASSLGTVYGYTF	TGTGCCAGCAGTTTGGGCACCGTCTATGGCTACACCTTC
TRBJ2-7	few	TRBV28	TRBD1	CASRGQSSYEQYF	TGTGCCAGCAGGGGACAGTCATCCTACGAGCAGTACTTC